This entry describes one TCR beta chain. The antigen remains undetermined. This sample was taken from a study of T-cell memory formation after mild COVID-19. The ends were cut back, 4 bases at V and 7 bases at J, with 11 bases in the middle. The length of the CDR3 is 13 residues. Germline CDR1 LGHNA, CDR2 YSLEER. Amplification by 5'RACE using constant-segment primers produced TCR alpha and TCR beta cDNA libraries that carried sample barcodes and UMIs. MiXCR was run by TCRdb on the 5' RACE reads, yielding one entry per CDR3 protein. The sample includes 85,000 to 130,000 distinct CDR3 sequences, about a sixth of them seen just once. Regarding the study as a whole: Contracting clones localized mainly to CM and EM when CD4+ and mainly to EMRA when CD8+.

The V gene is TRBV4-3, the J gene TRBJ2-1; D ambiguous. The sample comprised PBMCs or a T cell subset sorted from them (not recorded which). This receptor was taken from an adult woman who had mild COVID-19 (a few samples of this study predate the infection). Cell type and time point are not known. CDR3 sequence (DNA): TGCGCCAGCAGCCCTCGTAGTAGGAATGAGCAGTTCTTC. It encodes CASSPRSRNEQFF.